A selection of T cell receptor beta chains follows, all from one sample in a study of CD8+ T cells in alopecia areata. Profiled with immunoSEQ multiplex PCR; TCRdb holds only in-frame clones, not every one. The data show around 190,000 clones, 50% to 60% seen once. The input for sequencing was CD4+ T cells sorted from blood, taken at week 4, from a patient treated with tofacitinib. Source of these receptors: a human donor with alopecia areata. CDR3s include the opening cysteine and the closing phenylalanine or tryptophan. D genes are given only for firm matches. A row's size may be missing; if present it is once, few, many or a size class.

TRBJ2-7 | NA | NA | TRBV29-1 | CSVGTESYEQYF | TGCAGCGTCGGGACCGAATCCTACGAGCAGTACTTC
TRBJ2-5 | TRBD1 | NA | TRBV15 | CATSRGGQGDETQYF | TGTGCCACCAGCAGAGGCGGGCAGGGGGACGAGACCCAGTACTTC
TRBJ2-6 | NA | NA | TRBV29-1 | CSVDGETGANVLTF | TGCAGCGTTGACGGGGAAACTGGGGCCAACGTCCTGACTTTC
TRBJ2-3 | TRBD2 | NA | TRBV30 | CAWTKRLAGWGTDTQYF | TGTGCCTGGACGAAGCGACTAGCGGGATGGGGCACAGATACGCAGTATTTT
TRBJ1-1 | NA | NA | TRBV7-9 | CASSLPGRTEAFF | TGTGCCAGCAGCTTACCAGGTCGGACTGAAGCTTTCTTT
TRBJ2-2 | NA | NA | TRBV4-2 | CASSPRTNMNTGELFF | TGTGCCAGCAGCCCACGGACGAATATGAACACCGGGGAGCTGTTTTTT
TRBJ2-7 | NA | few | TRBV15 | CATSIPGYEQYF | TGTGCCACCAGCATTCCGGGGTACGAGCAGTACTTC
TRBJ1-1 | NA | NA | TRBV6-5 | CASSWGKNTEAFF | TGTGCCAGCAGTTGGGGTAAGAACACTGAAGCTTTCTTT
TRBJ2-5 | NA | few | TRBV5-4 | CASSQGTLETQYF | TGTGCCAGCAGCCAGGGGACACTAGAGACCCAGTACTTC
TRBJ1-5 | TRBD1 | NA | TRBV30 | CAWSARGDRGTEPQHF | TGTGCCTGGAGTGCCAGAGGAGACAGGGGGACGGAGCCCCAGCATTTT
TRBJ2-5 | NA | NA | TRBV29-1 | CSVEMKAGETQYF | TGCAGCGTTGAAATGAAGGCGGGGGAGACCCAGTACTTC
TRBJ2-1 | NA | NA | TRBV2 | CASREDRHNEQFF | TGTGCCAGCAGGGAAGACCGACACAATGAGCAGTTCTTC
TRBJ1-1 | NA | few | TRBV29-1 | CSVTGEGVEAFF | TGCAGCGTGACAGGTGAGGGTGTTGAAGCTTTCTTT
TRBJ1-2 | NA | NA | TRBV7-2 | CASSLGSGTRGYTF | TGTGCCAGCAGCTTAGGGTCCGGGACAAGGGGCTACACCTTC
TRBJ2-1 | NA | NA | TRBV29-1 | CSVEYMGTRDNEQFF | TGCAGCGTTGAGTACATGGGGACTCGAGACAATGAGCAGTTCTTC
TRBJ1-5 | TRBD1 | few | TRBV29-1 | CSVTGALDQPQHF | TGCAGCGTCACAGGGGCCCTTGATCAGCCCCAGCATTTT
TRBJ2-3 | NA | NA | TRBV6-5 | CASSSGGELTDTQYF | TGTGCCAGCAGCTCCGGAGGGGAGCTCACAGATACGCAGTATTTT
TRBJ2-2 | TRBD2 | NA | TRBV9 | CASTLAGAGELFF | TGTGCCAGCACCTTAGCGGGGGCGGGGGAGCTGTTTTTT
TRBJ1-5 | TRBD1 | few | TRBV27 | CASRATGERQPQHF | TGTGCCAGCAGGGCAACAGGGGAGCGTCAGCCCCAGCATTTT
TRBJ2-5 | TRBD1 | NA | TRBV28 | CASSLQGGQSQETQYF | TGTGCCAGCAGTTTACAAGGGGGACAGAGCCAAGAGACCCAGTACTTC